The 8 T cell receptor beta chains presented below share a single source sample, sequenced in a study of T cells in Graves' hyperthyroidism and ophthalmopathy. Amplification yielded TCR beta CDR3 regions, with RNA transcripts as the source. HTBI primers were the set used in a first-round RT-PCR of the TCR CDR3. TCRdb re-called the multiplex PCR reads through MiXCR, storing one row per CDR3 protein. The table records 500,000 to 750,000 distinct CDR3 sequences, around 16% of them present only once. Sequencing was done on a sample of blood. The source of these receptors is a woman aged 30 to 39 with Graves' hyperthyroidism.

The gene calls are TRBV9 and TRBJ2-5, with TRBD2 identical over 9 bases. There are 17 residues in the CDR3. Per the germline V gene, CDR1 is SGDLS and CDR2 is YYNGEE. V lost 4 bases to trimming and J lost 5 bases; unmatched junction nucleotides: 15. This CDR3 is CASSPPGGAGGRETQYF. CDR3 nucleotides: TGTGCCAGCAGCCCCCCCGGTGGGGCGGGAGGGCGGGAGACCCAGTACTTC.

The table lists this clonotype with a few counts. V is TRBV5-1 and J is TRBJ2-1, with D uncertain. The length of the CDR3 is 17 residues. Germline CDR1 reads SGHRS; CDR2 reads YFSETQ. Deletions cut 0 bases from V and 0 bases from J, with 13 bases between. This CDR3 is CASSLGPRFGSYNEQFF. In DNA form, the CDR3 reads TGCGCCAGCAGCTTGGGACCACGGTTTGGCTCCTACAATGAGCAGTTCTTC.

J is TRBJ2-1 and V is TRBV4-1, with D possibly being TRBD2 (6 bases). The CDR3 covers 15 residues. Trimming removed 0 bases from V and 7 bases from J, with 13 bases in between. The germline CDR1 and CDR2 sequences are MGHRA and YSYEKL. The CDR3 spells CASSQEPTGRNEQFF. The CDR3, as DNA: TGCGCCAGCAGCCAAGAACCCACTGGGAGGAATGAGCAGTTCTTC.

This clonotype was seen at least ten times. This chain links TRBV2 with TRBJ1-1; the D is unclear. The germline CDR1 and CDR2 sequences are SNHLY and FYNNEI. The CDR3 runs to 13 residues. The V and J ends lost 7 bases and 7 bases respectively, with 16 bases between them. CDR3 loop: CASILKSNGEAFF. CDR3 nucleotides: TGTGCCAGCATTTTGAAGTCGAATGGTGAAGCTTTCTTT.

The sample holds a few counts of this clonotype. Germline is not matched at one junction end, which may reflect a read error. The V call is TRBV27, the J call TRBJ2-7; TRBD2 agrees at 10 bases. CDR1 is MNHEY, CDR2 SMNVEV, per germline (reference sequence). CDR3 length: 14 residues. CDR3 sequence reads: CASGSGRASHEQYF. In DNA form, the CDR3 reads TGTGCCAGCGGAAGCGGGAGGGCCTCCCACGAGCAGTACTTC.

This clonotype was picked up a small number of times. The rearrangement joins TRBV20-1 to TRBJ2-5, with 8 bases fitting TRBD2. V lost 3 bases to trimming and J lost 2 bases; unmatched junction nucleotides: 26. This CDR3 has 21 amino acids. The V gene's germline CDR1 is DFQATT and CDR2 SNEGSKA (reference sequence). CDR3 sequence (DNA): TGCAGTGCTAGGGTCAACAGGGTTGCCCCCCCTCCTAGCGGGCGACAAGAGACCCAGTACTTC. Protein sequence: CSARVNRVAPPPSGRQETQYF.

This clonotype was detected only a few times. V is TRBV18 and J is TRBJ2-2, with D maybe TRBD2 (5 bases). CDR1 is KGHSH, CDR2 LQKENI, per germline. The CDR3 covers 17 residues. Trimming took off 0 bases at V and 3 bases at J, with 14 bases between the two ends. The chain's CDR3 is CASSPPGGPWDTGELFF. In DNA form, the CDR3 reads TGTGCCAGCTCACCACCCGGAGGCCCTTGGGACACCGGGGAGCTGTTTTTT. The full variable domain, its missing parts supplied by reference TRBV18 and TRBJ2-2, is NAGVMQNPRHLVRRRGQEARLRCSPMKGHSHVYWYRQLPEEGLKFMVYLQKENIIDESGMPKERFSAEFPKEGPSILRIQQVVRGDSAAYFCASSPPGGPWDTGELFFGEGSRLTVL.

This clonotype has ten or more counts. V gene TRBV6-1 combines with J gene TRBJ1-5, with no clear D. CDR3 length: 16 residues. The germline CDR1 and CDR2 sequences are MNHNS and SASEGT. Trimming stripped 6 bases from V and 0 bases from J, with 15 bases between. The CDR3: CASRAPGSDSNQPQHF. CDR3 bases: TGTGCCAGCAGGGCTCCGGGCAGCGATAGCAATCAGCCCCAGCATTTT.